The next 21 T cell receptor beta chains were all read from a single sample in a study of T cells after yellow fever vaccination (dated by TCRdb to about 2019). The library was prepared using 5' RACE. Sequenced using an Illumina NovaSeq 6000. TCRdb handled the public reads itself, with Q25 trimming in fastp and clone calling in MiXCR, and kept productive beta chains. Merged by CDR3 protein, the rows form single entries marked with the most common genes and DNA. For this sample there are a few hundred thousand distinct CDR3 sequences; around 5.2% appear just once. Roughly 3.3% of the sample rests with the top ten. Sample treatment or condition, as interpreted from the label and publication: live attenuated yellow fever vaccine strain. The specimen comprised CD4+ T cells sorted from PBMCs, sampled on the day of the yellow fever booster vaccination. Receptors originate from a man between 18 and 29 years old who received the YFV17D yellow fever vaccine.

Many counts were recorded for this clonotype. The gene calls are TRBV6-5 and TRBJ2-3; perhaps TRBD2 as D (5 bases). CDR1 is MNHEY, CDR2 SVGAGI, per germline. The CDR3 runs 14 residues. The V end lost 2 bases, the J end lost 9 bases, and 15 bases lay between the germline ends. For the CDR3, the DNA is TGTGCCAGCAGTTACCCCGGCCATGAGGGAACGCAGTATTTT. Translation: CASSYPGHEGTQYF.

The genes are TRBV28 and TRBJ1-5; D may be TRBD1 (5 bases). Per germline, CDR1 MDHEN and CDR2 SYDVKM. This CDR3 has 13 residues. The V end was cut by 6 bases, the J end by 3 bases, with 9 bases between. The CDR3 bases are TGTGCCAGCAGCTGGGGGGACAATCAGCCCCAGCATTTT. It encodes CASSWGDNQPQHF.

The chain has TRBV6-7 and TRBJ2-7; D is possibly TRBD2 (6 bases). TRBV6-7 is treated as an ORF (open reading frame) with a function not yet certain. V was pared by 0 bases and J by 3 bases, with 15 bases between. CDR3 length: 16 residues. The CDR3 here is CASSYSGGSQGYEQYV. As DNA, the CDR3 is TGTGCCAGCAGTTACTCGGGAGGATCCCAGGGCTACGAGCAGTACGTC.

V gene TRBV28 combines with J gene TRBJ1-5, with D hard to call. The CDR3 loop spans 14 amino acids. Germline CDR1 reads MDHEN; CDR2 reads SYDVKM. Trimming took off 2 bases at V and 4 bases at J, with 9 bases between the two ends. CDR3 sequence: CASSLPVNNQPQHF. CDR3 DNA: TGTGCCAGCAGTTTACCGGTTAATAATCAGCCCCAGCATTTT.

This clonotype was counted only a few times. A read error may account for a junction end that differs from germline. This chain uses TRBV28 with TRBJ1-3; no definite D call. The CDR3 contains 14 residues. Germline lookup yields CDR1 MDHEN and CDR2 SYDVKM. CDR3 DNA sequence: TGTGCCAGCGGTTTTGCGAACTCTGGAAACACCATATATTTT. Its protein is CASGFANSGNTIYF.

This clonotype was seen at least ten times. This chain uses TRBV19 with TRBJ1-4, with a weak D call TRBD1 (6 bases). Germline lookup yields CDR1 LNHDA and CDR2 SQIVND (reference sequence). Trimming left V 10 bases short and J 6 bases short, with 15 bases between. This CDR3 has 13 residues. CDR3 loop: CATPWTAHEKLFF. DNA for the CDR3: TGTGCCACCCCGTGGACAGCGCATGAAAAACTGTTTTTT. Based on the CDR3 plus reference TRBV19 and TRBJ1-4, the full variable domain is DGGITQSPKYLFRKEGQNVTLSCEQNLNHDAMYWYRQDPGQGLRLIYYSQIVNDFQKGDIAEGYSVSREKKESFPLTVTSAQKNPTAFYLCATPWTAHEKLFFGSGTQLSVL.

This clonotype appeared a few times. The J gene is TRBJ1-1, the V gene TRBV2; no firm D call. Deletions cut 6 bases from V and 4 bases from J, with 15 bases between. The germline V gene encodes CDR1 SNHLY and CDR2 FYNNEI. The CDR3 has 14 residues. CDR3 loop: CASRGNAGSTEAFF. The CDR3 DNA sequence: TGTGCCAGCAGGGGGAACGCGGGGAGCACTGAAGCTTTCTTT. The complete variable domain, with remaining parts taken from reference TRBV2 and TRBJ1-1, reads EPEVTQTPSHQVTQMGQEVILRCVPISNHLYFYWYRQILGQKVEFLVSFYNNEISEKSEIFDDQFSVERPDGSNFTLKIRSTKLEDSAMYFCASRGNAGSTEAFFGQGTRLTVV.

This chain joins TRBV6-5 and TRBJ1-2; the match to TRBD1 covers 8 bases. The CDR3 has 13 residues. Losses at the gene ends were 5 bases for V and 8 bases for J; bases not matched to a gene: 7. Germline V gene data show CDR1 as MNHEY and CDR2 as SVGAGI. CDR3 coding DNA: TGTGCCAGCAGTCTCCAGGGGACAGGCGGCTACACCTTC. This gives the protein CASSLQGTGGYTF.

The chain joins TRBV7-9 to TRBJ1-6; 9 bases line up with TRBD1. V lost 7 bases, J lost 7 bases, and 2 bases stayed unmatched. The CDR3 loop spans 13 amino acids. Germline CDR1 is SEHNR and CDR2 is FQNEAQ (reference sequence). The CDR3 sequence: CASTDRGNSPLHF. CDR3 in DNA: TGTGCCAGCACCGACAGGGGGAATTCACCCCTCCACTTT.

This clonotype was counted a few times. The chain recombines TRBV30 with TRBJ1-1; D gene uncertain. V lost 5 bases, J lost 5 bases, and 9 bases lay in between. The CDR3 is made up of 11 amino acids. CDR1 GTSNPN and CDR2 SVGIG come from the germline V gene (reference sequence). CDR3 residues: CAWGSETEAFF. The CDR3 DNA is TGTGCCTGGGGGTCGGAGACTGAAGCTTTCTTT.

In this sample, this clonotype turned up many times. The V call is TRBV7-9, the J call TRBJ1-1; D is perhaps TRBD1 (5 bases). Germline values: CDR1 SEHNR, CDR2 FQNEAQ (reference sequence). There are 14 residues in the CDR3. Deletions cut 6 bases from V and 0 bases from J, with 11 bases between. The chain's CDR3 is CASRPTAMNTEAFF. The CDR3 DNA reads TGTGCCAGCAGACCGACAGCCATGAACACTGAAGCTTTCTTT. The entire variable domain, with the rest obtained from reference TRBV7-9 and TRBJ1-1, is as follows: DTGVSQNPRHKITKRGQNVTFRCDPISEHNRLYWYRQTLGQGPEFLTYFQNEAQLEKSRLLSDRFSAERPKGSFSTLEIQRTEQGDSAMYLCASRPTAMNTEAFFGQGTRLTVV.

The table lists this clonotype with a few counts. This chain uses TRBV5-4 with TRBJ2-5; TRBD2 agrees at 8 bases. This CDR3 comprises 15 residues. Unmatched junction bases numbered 10, after V lost 7 bases and J lost 2 bases. CDR1 and CDR2 from the germline V gene are SGHNT and YYREEE (reference sequence). In DNA form, the CDR3 reads TGTGCCAGCTCTAGCGGGCAGGCCGGTCAAGAGACCCAGTACTTC. This encodes CASSSGQAGQETQYF.

The table lists this clonotype with many counts. The rearrangement joins TRBV12-3 or TRBV12-4 to TRBJ1-5, with 8 bases that match TRBD1. V trimming: 3 bases; J trimming: 7 bases; junction bases outside the gene matches: 5. The CDR3 is 14 residues long. The DNA of the CDR3 is TGTGCCAGCAGTTTCAGACAGGGGAGGCAGCCCCAGCATTTT. Translated: CASSFRQGRQPQHF.

The chain uses TRBV7-7 and TRBJ2-1; D possibly corresponds to TRBD1 (6 bases). The J call may be wrong; the DNA end is better matched by TRBJ2-7. Germline lookup yields CDR1 SSHAT and CDR2 FNYEAQ (reference sequence). There are 15 residues in the CDR3. The CDR3 here is CASSFNLGGSNEQYF. The CDR3 DNA follows: TGTGCCAGCAGCTTTAATTTAGGGGGTTCAAATGAGCAGTACTTC.

V and J are TRBV7-3 and TRBJ2-2; D call uncertain. The CDR3 is 12 amino acids. Trimming took 6 bases from V and 6 from J, leaving 8 bases between them. Germline CDR1 and CDR2: SGHTA and FQGTGA. This CDR3 is CASRTGPGELFF. The CDR3, as DNA: TGTGCCAGCAGGACGGGTCCCGGGGAGCTGTTTTTT.

This clonotype was seen a few times. This chain links TRBV15 with TRBJ1-2; D gene unclear. This CDR3 has 13 amino acids. Trimming removed 5 bases from V and 4 bases from J, with 11 bases in between. Germline loops: CDR1 LNHNV, CDR2 YYDKDF (reference sequence). The CDR3, as DNA: TGTGCCACCAGCCGAGCGGGAGCCTATGGCTACACCTTC. Its protein product is CATSRAGAYGYTF.

This clonotype has ten or more counts. The chain has TRBV27 and TRBJ2-1; D uncertain. Trimming pared 6 bases from V and 4 bases from J, leaving 7 bases between. The CDR3 length is 12 residues. CDR1 is MNHEY, CDR2 SMNVEV, per germline (reference sequence). CDR3 loop: CASRRTYNEQFF. The CDR3 DNA reads as TGTGCCAGCAGAAGGACGTACAATGAGCAGTTCTTC.

This clonotype was seen only a few times. This sequence joins TRBV20-1 and TRBJ1-1, with 9 bases matching TRBD1. CDR3 size: 14 residues. The V and J ends lost 5 bases and 5 bases, in that order; junction bases with no gene match: 9. Germline V gene sequence: CDR1 DFQATT, CDR2 SNEGSKA (reference sequence). The CDR3 coding sequence is TGCAGTGCTGGCCCCGGACAGGGGCTAACTGAAGCTTTCTTT. As protein: CSAGPGQGLTEAFF.

The chain combines TRBV27 with TRBJ1-2; tentative D call: TRBD1 (6 bases). Germline CDR1 MNHEY, CDR2 SMNVEV (reference sequence). V lost 9 bases, J lost 7 bases, and 24 bases lay in between. The CDR3 has 15 residues. This CDR3 is CASCQSGAGPPGYTF. In DNA form, the CDR3 reads TGTGCCAGTTGTCAGTCAGGGGCGGGCCCCCCTGGCTACACCTTC.

The chain combines TRBV7-6 with TRBJ2-5; D is possibly TRBD2 (6 bases). Germline CDR1 reads SGHVS; CDR2 reads FNYEAQ. V lost 5 bases and J lost 2, with 15 bases in between. CDR3 length: 15 residues. CDR3 sequence reads: CASSKGGGSQETQYF. DNA of the CDR3: TGTGCCAGCAGCAAGGGAGGTGGGTCACAAGAGACCCAGTACTTC.

This clonotype appeared a few times. The rearrangement links TRBV18 to TRBJ2-7, with D possibly TRBD1 on 5 matching bases. V was shortened by 6 bases and J by 2 bases, with 11 bases between the two germline ends. Germline V lookup: CDR1 KGHSH, CDR2 LQKENI. The CDR3 length is 13 residues. DNA of the CDR3: TGTGCCAGCTCGGGAACAGGCCCCTACGAGCAGTACTTC. Its translation: CASSGTGPYEQYF.